This record looks at one TCR beta chain sequence and its context. The sample comes from a study of blood T cell repertoires in COVID-19. The overall study: Italy, Spain and the United States were the sources of the convalescent and acute COVID-19 samples. From T cells, B-cell-depleted T cells, or PBMCs came the material, which was cDNA or gDNA.

Authors' analysis steps: Estimation of nucleated cell counts was performed using reference gene primer amplification. Sequencing was performed with immunoSEQ multiplex PCR; in TCRdb, only in-frame clones are kept and a portion is missing. That table is the source of V, J and clone size, and D and trimming were worked out from the DNA. Seen here are around 150,000 clones, 60% to 85% observed once, and the top ten hold 4.5%. The J segment lost 4 bases and the V segment lost 0 bases, leaving 7 bases of the junction unmatched. The CDR3 consists of 16 residues. Source material: peripheral blood. The sequence was collected from a woman aged 80 or over with active or convalescent COVID-19. This chain connects TRBV23-1 to TRBJ1-1; 8 bases agree with TRBD1. TRBV23-1 is an ORF for which the function is uncertain. The CDR3, as DNA: TGCGCCAGCAGTCAATCGAAGGACAGGGATGTCACTGAAGCTTTCTTT. Protein: CASSQSKDRDVTEAFF.